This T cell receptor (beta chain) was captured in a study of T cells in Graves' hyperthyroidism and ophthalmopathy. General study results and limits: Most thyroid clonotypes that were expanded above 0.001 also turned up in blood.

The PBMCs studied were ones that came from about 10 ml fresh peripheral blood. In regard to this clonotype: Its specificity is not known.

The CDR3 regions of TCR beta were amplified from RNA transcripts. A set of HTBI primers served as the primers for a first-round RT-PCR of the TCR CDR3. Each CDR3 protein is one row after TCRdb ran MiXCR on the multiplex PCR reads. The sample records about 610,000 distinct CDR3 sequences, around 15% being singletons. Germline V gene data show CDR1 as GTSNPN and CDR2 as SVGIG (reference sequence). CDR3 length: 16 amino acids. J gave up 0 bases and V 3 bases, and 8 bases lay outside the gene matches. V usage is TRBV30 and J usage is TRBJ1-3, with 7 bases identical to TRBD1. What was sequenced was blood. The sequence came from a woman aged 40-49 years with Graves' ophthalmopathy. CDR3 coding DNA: TGTGCCTGGAGGAGGGGACAGACAAGCTCTGGAAACACCATATATTTT. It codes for CAWRRGQTSSGNTIYF.